This record looks at one T cell receptor (beta chain) sequence and its context. The data originate from a study of CD4 T cells in relation to SARS-CoV-2 and coronaviruses. Uncultured naive and memory CD4+ T cells supplied DNA for deep TCR-beta sequencing. TCRdb keeps only in-frame clones here, not all; method: immunoSEQ multiplex PCR. The table lists 68,000 or so clones, 93% of them singletons. This CDR3 region has 14 residues. CDR1 and CDR2 (germline): MRHNA, SNTAGT. Trimming took 2 bases from V and 7 from J, leaving 9 bases between them. Unexposed donor CD4+ T cells date from about 2010-2018, before the COVID-19 pandemic.

The rearrangement uses TRBV6-4 and TRBJ1-6, with a weak D call TRBD1 (5 bases). Input material: naive CD4+ T cells from PBMCs. Subset in this sample: naive CD4+ T cells isolated by negative enrichment. This receptor was identified in a human donor in good health. CDR3 nucleotides: TGTGCCAGCAGTGACGGGGCAGGGAATTCACCCCTCCACTTT. Translated, it gives CASSDGAGNSPLHF.